This T cell receptor beta chain comes out of a study of control samples from healthy donors and cancer patients. This clone was seen only a few times. TCRdb's table, derived via immunoSEQ multiplex PCR, lists solely in-frame clones and lacks some. The profile shows around 100,000 clones, 90% to 95% of them singletons. V lost 11 bases and J lost 2, with 13 bases in between. Germline-derived CDR1 and CDR2 are MRHNA and SNTAGT. The CDR3 totals 13 residues. Sequencing input: blood. The TCR sequence derives from a woman aged 18-29 years in good health. The genes are TRBV6-4 and TRBJ1-3, with D unclear. The CDR3 DNA sequence: TGTGCCTTACCGGGATCAGCTGGAAACACCATATATTTT. Its translation: CALPGSAGNTIYF.